This TCR beta chain was sequenced for a study of blood T cell repertoires in COVID-19. Overall study context: Acute and convalescent COVID-19 samples came from the United States, Italy and Spain. The cDNA or gDNA used as material had been derived from T cells, B-cell-depleted T cells, or PBMCs.

This CDR3 is 16 amino acids long. The V and J ends lost 6 bases and 12 bases respectively, with 24 bases between them. CDR1 is MNHEY, CDR2 SMNVEV, per germline (reference sequence). Original processing notes: Reference gene primer amplification gave nucleated cell count estimates. TCRdb's table, derived via immunoSEQ multiplex PCR, lists solely in-frame clones and lacks some. V and J calls and clone size are as listed in that table; D and trimming were resolved from the DNA. The top ten hold about a sixth of the sample, which has thousands of clones, 85% to 90% seen once. The TCR sequence derives from a human donor in a cohort sampled during active COVID-19. The source material was peripheral blood. This chain links TRBV27 with TRBJ1-6, with D tentatively TRBD1 (6 bases). CDR3 nucleotide sequence: TGTGCCAGCAGCCTCCCGACAGGCCCGCCGCGGCAACCCCTCCACTTT. Translation gives CASSLPTGPPRQPLHF.